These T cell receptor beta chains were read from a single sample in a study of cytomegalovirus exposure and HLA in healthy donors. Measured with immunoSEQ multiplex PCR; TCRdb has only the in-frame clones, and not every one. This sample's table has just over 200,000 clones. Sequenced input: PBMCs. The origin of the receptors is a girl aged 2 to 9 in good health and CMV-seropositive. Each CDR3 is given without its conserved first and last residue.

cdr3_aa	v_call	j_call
ASSQAGFSYEQY	TRBV4-2	TRBJ2-7
ASSEYNWGDYTGELF	TRBV25-1	TRBJ2-2
ASTRLGRSYNEQF	TRBV5-1	TRBJ2-1
ASSSWGSGNTGELF	TRBV7-2	TRBJ2-2
ASSGEGRGIVEQY	TRBV27	TRBJ2-7
ASSKDSGMGYT	TRBV18	TRBJ1-2
ASSLGAYEQY	TRBV5-4	TRBJ2-7
ASSVWAGSSGNTIY	TRBV9	TRBJ1-3
AWSRSRLAGVLNTGELF	TRBV30	TRBJ2-2
ASRPGGRTGELF	TRBV28	TRBJ2-2
ASRGRDTQY	TRBV2	TRBJ2-3